This T cell receptor beta chain was observed in a study of prognosis after radiotherapy for stage I lung cancer. Study at large: Every patient with non-small cell lung cancer was judged medically inoperable. Distant metastases showed up in a handful of patients after radiotherapy, at a median of 7 months, while 15 showed no significant progression. Whole-study results and caveats: Before stereotactic body radiation therapy the median unique TCR clone count was over 9,500, and afterwards it fell to around 6,800.

This clonotype was detected many times. The target antigen is unknown. This CDR3 comprises 13 residues. The J segment lost 8 bases and the V segment lost 6 bases, leaving 9 bases of the junction unmatched. Germline V gives CDR1 MNHNS, CDR2 SASEGT. Genomic DNA was the source, and TCR beta CDR3 was amplified from it by two-round multiplex PCR. The first round of PCR was done with primers that matched each TRBV and TRBJ gene. Universal primers were what the second PCR round relied on. MiXCR, run by TCRdb on the multiplex PCR reads, gives a single entry per CDR3 protein. This sample has around 59,000 distinct CDR3 sequences, with roughly 29% found just once.

Source: PBMCs, taken before or after stereotactic body radiation therapy (not recorded which). The chain links TRBV6-1 to TRBJ1-2, with TRBD1 identical over 7 bases. The sequence came from a donor over 45 with non-small cell lung cancer. This CDR3 reads CASSQDRVGGYTF. CDR3 DNA: TGTGCCAGCAGCCAAGACAGGGTGGGAGGCTACACCTTC.